The text below deals with one T cell receptor beta chain. The repertoire was sequenced with immunoSEQ multiplex PCR; TCRdb's copy has only in-frame clones and lacks some. The sample shows 35,000 to 50,000 clones, around nine tenths of them seen only once. The data stem from a study of tissue T cells after allogeneic stem cell transplantation. CDR1 is SGHVS and CDR2 is FNYEAQ in the germline V gene. The CDR3 is made up of 17 amino acids. Unmatched junction bases numbered 11, after V lost 1 base and J lost 7 bases. This sequence originates from a woman aged 35-75 years who later had graft-versus-host disease after an allogeneic stem cell transplant. The chain links TRBV7-6 to TRBJ2-2; TRBD1 aligns across 8 bases. Material: blood, obtained before transplantation. In DNA, the CDR3 is TGTGCCAGCAGCTTAGATTCCTGGACAGGGTATCGCGGGGAGCTGTTTTTT. It yields the protein CASSLDSWTGYRGELFF.